These T cell receptor beta chains were read from a single sample in a study of T cell changes during pregnancy in multiple sclerosis. The protocol was immunoSEQ multiplex PCR, while the TCRdb copy is restricted to in-frame clones and leaves out a portion. In the table there are around 30,000 clones, roughly 89% of which are singletons. The material was CD4+ T cells from peripheral blood mononuclear cells, obtained in the second trimester of pregnancy. Every receptor here comes from a female donor with multiple sclerosis, enrolled in a pregnancy study. The CDR3 runs from the conserved cysteine through the conserved F or W. A D gene is named only where the DNA matches it firmly. A clone size is listed for some rows: how often the clone was seen (once, few, many), or a class if it is expanded.

len	d_gene	v_gene	j_gene	abundance	CDR3nt	CDR3aa
16	.	TRBV21-1	TRBJ2-7	.	TGTGCCAGCAGCAAAGATCCTAGCGGGGGGGCCTACGAGCAGTACTTC	CASSKDPSGGAYEQYF
16	TRBD1	TRBV6-6	TRBJ1-6	.	TGTGCCAGCAGTTTTACTCCGGGACAGCGAAATTCACCCCTCCACTTT	CASSFTPGQRNSPLHF
16	.	TRBV5-1	TRBJ2-1	.	TGCGCCAGCAGCTTGGCCGAGTCAGGGCCCTACAATGAGCAGTTCTTC	CASSLAESGPYNEQFF
14	.	TRBV5-6	TRBJ2-5	.	TGTGCCAGCAGCCCAACAGGAGCACAAGAGACCCAGTACTTC	CASSPTGAQETQYF
15	TRBD2	TRBV5-1	TRBJ2-5	.	TGCGCCAGCAGCCCCCATGGCCGGGGGGGAGAGACCCAGTACTTC	CASSPHGRGGETQYF
14	TRBD1	TRBV12-5	TRBJ1-3	.	TGTGCTAGTGGTCTACAGGGGGCTGGAAACACCATATATTTT	CASGLQGAGNTIYF
14	.	TRBV5-4	TRBJ2-1	.	TGTGCCAGCAGCTCGGCAGGGAAAGACAATGAGCAGTTCTTC	CASSSAGKDNEQFF
17	.	TRBV5-8	TRBJ2-2	.	TGTGCCAGCAGCCACCCTGCCAGGGGCTCGATGGTCGGGGAGCTGTTTTTT	CASSHPARGSMVGELFF
13	.	TRBV29-1	TRBJ2-7	.	TGCAGCGTTGGGTTAGCAATAGACTACGAGCAGTACTTC	CSVGLAIDYEQYF
16	TRBD1	TRBV2	TRBJ1-1	.	TGTGCCAGCACTGGGGGACAGGTGACACCGAACACTGAAGCTTTCTTT	CASTGGQVTPNTEAFF
15	TRBD1	TRBV2	TRBJ2-7	.	TGTGCCACCGATAGACAGGGGGTGAGCTCCTACGAGCAGTACTTC	CATDRQGVSSYEQYF
20	.	TRBV4-3	TRBJ1-2	.	TGCGCCAGCAGCCAAGGTCCCATATTGACAAGTAGATGGATTAACTATGGCTACACCTTC	CASSQGPILTSRWINYGYTF
15	TRBD1	TRBV19	TRBJ1-4	.	TGTGCCAGTAGTATCCCGACAGGGGCAGGCGAAAAACTGTTTTTT	CASSIPTGAGEKLFF
15	.	TRBV28	TRBJ1-6	.	TGTGCCAGCAGTGTATCAGGGTGGTATAATTCACCCCTCCACTTT	CASSVSGWYNSPLHF
15	TRBD1	TRBV4-1	TRBJ1-2	.	TGCGCCAGCAGCCAAGAACAGGGGATGTGGGATGGCTACACCTTC	CASSQEQGMWDGYTF
14	.	TRBV11-3	TRBJ1-1	.	TGTGCCAGCAGCTCCCGAACAGGGAACACTGAAGCTTTCTTT	CASSSRTGNTEAFF
15	.	TRBV7-2	TRBJ1-4	.	TGTGCCAGCAGCAACCTCGGGACAAGTAATGAAAAACTGTTTTTT	CASSNLGTSNEKLFF
10	.	TRBV20-1	TRBJ2-1	once	TGCAGTGCTTTAATAAATGAGCAGTTCTTC	CSALINEQFF
16	TRBD1	TRBV30	TRBJ1-3	.	TGTGCCTGGAGTTTTGTAAGGACAGGGGCTGGAAACACCATATATTTT	CAWSFVRTGAGNTIYF
17	TRBD1	TRBV2	TRBJ1-4	once	TGTGCCAGCAGCCCTGGACAGGGAGCGCCAACTAATGAAAAACTGTTTTTT	CASSPGQGAPTNEKLFF
12	.	TRBV27	TRBJ1-6	.	TGTGCCAGCAGTTTTAATAATTCACCCCTCCACTTT	CASSFNNSPLHF
10	.	TRBV30	TRBJ2-1	.	TGTGCCTGGTCGGGTGCCCAGCAGTTCTTC	CAWSGAQQFF
14	TRBD1	TRBV28	TRBJ1-6	.	TGTGCCAGCAGGACAGGGGGCACATATTCACCCCTCCACTTT	CASRTGGTYSPLHF
14	.	TRBV30	TRBJ2-5	.	TGTGCCAGTTCAGAAGCGGGCGGGCCAGAGACCCAGTACTTC	CASSEAGGPETQYF
17	.	TRBV4-3	TRBJ2-1	.	TGCGCCAGCAGCCGGGTATCCGGCGGAGTTGACTACAATGAGCAGTTCTTC	CASSRVSGGVDYNEQFF
16	TRBD1	TRBV5-1	TRBJ2-1	.	TGCGCCAGCAGCTTGGCCCCGGGACAGGGGAAAGGTGAGCAGTTCTTC	CASSLAPGQGKGEQFF
16	.	TRBV5-1	TRBJ2-1	.	TGCGCCAGCAGCTTGGCCGTGGGACAATCCTACAATGAGCAGTTCTTC	CASSLAVGQSYNEQFF
14	TRBD1	TRBV16	TRBJ1-1	.	TGTGCCAGCAGCCTTTGGACAGGGAACACTGAAGCTTTCTTT	CASSLWTGNTEAFF
12	.	TRBV27	TRBJ1-4	.	TGTGCCAGCAGTTCCCTTTCAGGAAAACTGTTTTTT	CASSSLSGKLFF
16	TRBD2	TRBV19	TRBJ2-5	.	TGTGCCAGTAGTATCGTGGCGGGGGGCCCACAAGAGACCCAGTACTTC	CASSIVAGGPQETQYF
18	TRBD2	TRBV11-1	TRBJ2-3	.	TGTGCCAGCAGTTCGGGGGGACCGTTTATGACCAGGGCAGATACGCAGTATTTT	CASSSGGPFMTRADTQYF
15	TRBD1	TRBV7-3	TRBJ1-1	.	TGTGCCAGCAGCAGAGGGGGCCAGGGGGACACTGAAGCTTTCTTT	CASSRGGQGDTEAFF
13	.	TRBV10-3	TRBJ1-2	.	TGTGCCACCACGGGAGTGGGAGGGGATGGCTACACCTTC	CATTGVGGDGYTF
16	TRBD2	TRBV5-1	TRBJ2-3	.	TGCGCCAGCAGCTTGGGGACTAGCGGGGGGCTGGATACGCAGTATTTT	CASSLGTSGGLDTQYF
13	.	TRBV7-6	TRBJ1-6	few	TGTGCCAGCAGCTTAGAGAGAGCTTCACCCCTCCACTTT	CASSLERASPLHF
16	TRBD1	TRBV5-5	TRBJ1-3	.	TGTGCCAGCAGCCGGGACAGGGGTTTATCTGGAAACACCATATATTTT	CASSRDRGLSGNTIYF
15	TRBD2	TRBV27	TRBJ2-2	.	TGTGCCAGCAGTTTGGGGGGGTTCCCTCCCGGGGAGCTGTTTTTT	CASSLGGFPPGELFF